These 32 T cell receptor beta chains share one sample of origin, sequenced in a study of glioma-infiltrating T cells. Amplification of TCR alpha and beta CDR3 regions from RNA used iRepertoire nested multiplex PCR. TCRdb analysed the multiplex PCR reads with MiXCR anew, one entry per CDR3 protein. Altogether 90,000 or so distinct CDR3 sequences are present, about 40% being singletons, with the ten largest covering more than 30%. The specimen was glioma tissue, nonneoplastic brain tissue, or PBMCs (not recorded which). The receptors come from a human donor with low-grade glioma or glioblastoma, undergoing nonglioma brain surgery, or in good health (not recorded which).

The table lists this clonotype with many counts. The J gene is TRBJ2-7, the V gene TRBV7-9, with unresolved D. This CDR3 is built from 14 residues. The germline gives CDR1 SEHNR, CDR2 FQNEAQ (reference sequence). V dropped 5 bases and J dropped 2 bases, with 13 bases sitting between them. The CDR3 region is CASSPRGTTYEQYF. For the CDR3, the DNA is TGTGCCAGCAGCCCCCGTGGCACAACCTACGAGCAGTACTTC. The whole variable domain, remainder taken from reference TRBV7-9 and TRBJ2-7, is DTGVSQNPRHKITKRGQNVTFRCDPISEHNRLYWYRQTLGQGPEFLTYFQNEAQLEKSRLLSDRFSAERPKGSFSTLEIQRTEQGDSAMYLCASSPRGTTYEQYFGPGTRLTVT.

The chain links TRBV9 to TRBJ2-5; 7 nucleotides line up with TRBD2. The CDR3 has 15 residues. Looked up from germline, CDR1 is SGDLS and CDR2 is YYNGEE. With V trimmed by 4 bases and J by 5 bases, 11 bases remained unmatched. The CDR3 DNA is TGTGCCAGCAGCCCCCGGTCTAGCGGATTGGAGACCCAGTACTTC. The encoded protein is CASSPRSSGLETQYF. The variable domain in full, with the rest retrieved from reference TRBV9 and TRBJ2-5, is DSGVTQTPKHLITATGQRVTLRCSPRSGDLSVYWYQQSLDQGLQFLIQYYNGEERAKGNILERFSAQQFPDLHSELNLSSLELGDSALYFCASSPRSSGLETQYFGPGTRLLVL.

This clonotype has at least ten counts. This chain connects TRBV4-2 to TRBJ2-3; D ambiguous. V shed 0 bases and J shed 4 bases, with 14 bases lying between them. Germline V gives CDR1 LGHNA, CDR2 YNFKEQ. The CDR3 is 16 amino acids. The CDR3 spells CASSQDGTPGADTQYF. DNA for the CDR3: TGTGCCAGCAGCCAAGATGGCACCCCTGGGGCAGATACGCAGTATTTT.

This clonotype was counted many times. CDR3 nucleotide sequence: TGCAGTGCGGGGGGTATTGGCTACACCTTC. Translation: CSAGGIGYTF. The gene calls are TRBV20-1 and TRBJ1-2; tentatively, D is TRBD1 (5 bases). Germline values: CDR1 DFQATT, CDR2 SNEGSKA (reference sequence). The V end lost 6 bases, the J end lost 7 bases, and 9 bases lay between the germline ends. This CDR3 has 10 residues.

The chain has TRBV28 and TRBJ2-1, with TRBD2 identical over 9 bases. The CDR3 has 16 amino acids. V shed 6 bases and J 7 bases; nucleotides not matched to a gene: 13. The germline CDR1 and CDR2 sequences are MDHEN and SYDVKM. CDR3 residues: CASSPGGTSKGNEQFF. In DNA form, the CDR3 reads TGTGCCAGCAGCCCGGGCGGGACTAGCAAGGGGAATGAGCAGTTCTTC.

In the case of this clonotype: The CDR3 end shows no conserved phenylalanine or tryptophan, and so a read error is likely. V and J are TRBV20-1 and TRBJ2-3; 10 bases match TRBD2. Trimming at V came to 5 bases and at J to 7 bases, leaving 9 bases not matched to a gene. Germline V gene lookup returns CDR1 DFQATT and CDR2 SNEGSKA (reference sequence). The length of the CDR3 is 14 residues. CDR3 nucleotides: TGCAGTGCTCCGGAGCGGGAGGGGAGGTATACGCAGTATTCT. This encodes CSAPEREGRYTQYS.

On this clonotype itself: The junction and the germline gene differ at one end; a read error may be behind it. This rearrangement joins TRBV20-1 to TRBJ1-2; TRBD1 matches 10 bases. The CDR3 spans 13 residues. Germline V CDR1 and CDR2: DFQATT, SNEGSKA (reference sequence). Here the CDR3 reads CGARGQGDGGCTF. As DNA, the CDR3 is TGCGGTGCTAGAGGACAGGGGGATGGAGGCTGCACCTTC.

The CDR3 spells CVSSPGLAGTNFQETQYF. DNA of the CDR3: TGTGTTAGCAGCCCGGGACTAGCGGGGACGAATTTCCAAGAGACCCAGTACTTC. The V call is TRBV7-2, the J call TRBJ2-5; TRBD2 agrees at 13 bases. Germline assignment: CDR1 SGHTA and CDR2 FQGNSA. The CDR3 length is 18 residues.

V and J are TRBV14 and TRBJ1-1, with D possibly being TRBD1 (6 bases). This CDR3 comprises 14 residues. Germline V lookup: CDR1 SGHDN, CDR2 FVKESK. Trimming removed 4 bases at V and 5 bases at J, with 14 bases between. CDR3 sequence reads: CASSPGVRVTEAFF. CDR3 nucleotides: TGTGCCAGCAGCCCAGGGGTCCGAGTGACTGAAGCTTTCTTT.

Turning to this clonotype: A clone one base away is much larger, so this may be a read error. J is TRBJ2-3 and V is TRBV12-3 or TRBV12-4; 7 bases are shared with TRBD1. The CDR3 is 14 residues long. J gave up 2 bases and V 3 bases, and 2 bases lay outside the gene matches. The CDR3 DNA sequence: TGTGCCAGCAGTTTCAGGGGGAACACAGATACGCAGTATTTT. Its translation is CASSFRGNTDTQYF.

J is TRBJ2-1 and V is TRBV4-1, with TRBD2 matching over 7 bases. The CDR3 is 15 amino acids. V dropped 0 bases and J dropped 2; count of bases not matched to a gene: 1. Looked up from germline, CDR1 is MGHRA and CDR2 is YSYEKL. This chain's CDR3 is CASSQDRGAYNEQFF. The CDR3 bases are TGCGCCAGCAGCCAAGATCGGGGGGCCTACAATGAGCAGTTCTTC.

This clonotype was observed at least ten times. The chain joins TRBV7-2 to TRBJ2-3; D is perhaps TRBD2 (6 bases). CDR3 length equals 12 residues. Germline CDR1 and CDR2: SGHTA and FQGNSA. Trimming removed 5 bases at V and 11 bases at J, with 14 bases between. This CDR3 reads CASSTNRERQYF. CDR3 in DNA: TGTGCCAGCAGCACTAACCGGGAGAGGCAGTATTTT.

This clonotype was observed once. At one of its ends the junction is not consistent with the germline gene, which may arise from a read error. The chain has TRBV11-2 and TRBJ2-1; 10 bases are shared with TRBD2. The germline V gene has CDR1 SGHAT and CDR2 FQNNGV. CDR3 length: 11 residues. The CDR3 bases are TGTGCCAGCCCTAGCGGGGGTCAGCAGTCCTTC. Encoded protein: CASPSGGQQSF.

Points on this clonotype: This may stem from a read error, because a much larger clone lies one nucleotide away. The rearrangement uses TRBV12-3 or TRBV12-4 and TRBJ2-2, with D possibly TRBD2 on 5 matching bases. This CDR3 comprises 15 residues. The chain's CDR3 is CASIIGLLNTGELLF. The DNA of the CDR3 is TGTGCCAGCATTATCGGGTTACTGAACACCGGGGAGCTGCTTTTT.

This clonotype was found many times. CDR3 sequence (DNA): TGTGCCAGCTCACAGGACTCGGACTATGGCTACACCTTC. Translating gives CASSQDSDYGYTF. The chain combines TRBV18 with TRBJ1-2; the D is unclear. The germline V gene encodes CDR1 KGHSH and CDR2 LQKENI. Trimming removed 4 bases from V and 3 bases from J, with 9 bases in between. The length of the CDR3 is 13 residues.

As for this clonotype: The junction differs from germline at one of its ends, possibly a read error. The rearrangement links TRBV6-2 or TRBV6-3 to TRBJ2-2, with D uncertain. Germline V lookup: CDR1 MNHEY, CDR2 SVGEGT. The CDR3 sequence is 15 residues long. This CDR3 is CASSVSTANTWELFF. CDR3 in DNA: TGTGCCAGCAGTGTGTCTACCGCGAACACCTGGGAGCTGTTTTTT.

The chain joins TRBV11-2 to TRBJ2-5; 7 bases agree with TRBD2. In germline, CDR1 is SGHAT, CDR2 FQNNGV. The CDR3 has 18 amino acids. V trimming: 5 bases; J trimming: 2 bases; junction bases outside the gene matches: 17. CDR3 nucleotide sequence: TGTGCCAGCAGCGCCGGAAGTCCAGCGGGGAGCCTACAAGAGACCCAGTACTTC. Residues: CASSAGSPAGSLQETQYF.

This clonotype was picked up many times. This chain links TRBV2 with TRBJ2-1, with 10 bases fitting TRBD2. The CDR3 is made up of 15 amino acids. Germline loops: CDR1 SNHLY, CDR2 FYNNEI. Trimming cost V 4 bases and J 8 bases; bases outside gene matches: 8. The CDR3: CASSVGLANGDEQFF. CDR3 sequence (DNA): TGTGCCAGCAGTGTGGGACTAGCGAACGGCGATGAGCAGTTCTTC.

This clonotype has ten or more counts. This chain joins TRBV10-3 and TRBJ2-1; 7 nucleotides agree with TRBD1. The length of the CDR3 is 12 residues. With V trimmed by 6 bases and J by 8 bases, 4 bases remained unmatched. Germline loops: CDR1 ENHRY, CDR2 SYGVKD. The CDR3, as DNA: TGTGCCATCAGACAGGGGAGCGATGAGCAGTTCTTC. This codes for CAIRQGSDEQFF.

This clonotype appeared many times. The rearrangement joins TRBV20-1 to TRBJ2-5, with D maybe TRBD2 (6 bases). Per the germline V gene, CDR1 is DFQATT and CDR2 is SNEGSKA (reference sequence). The ends were cut back, 3 bases at V and 3 bases at J, with 23 bases in the middle. The CDR3 loop spans 17 amino acids. The CDR3 DNA reads as TGCAGTGCTAGCCGTCGTTTGAGGGGCGGGACCAAAGAGACCCAGTACTTC. This sequence encodes CSASRRLRGGTKETQYF.

There are many counts of this clonotype. The chain couples TRBV7-2 to TRBJ1-2, with 7 bases matching TRBD1. V lost 5 bases and J lost 1; bases outside the gene matches: 13. Looked up from germline, CDR1 is SGHTA and CDR2 is FQGNSA. CDR3 length: 17 amino acids. CDR3 amino acids: CASSPSTGPYFNYGYTF. The DNA for the CDR3 is TGTGCCAGCAGCCCATCGACAGGGCCCTATTTTAACTATGGCTACACCTTC.

Worth noting for this clonotype: A much larger clonotype is one base distant, so this may be a read error. The rearrangement links TRBV19 to TRBJ2-1, with D maybe TRBD2 (6 bases). The V gene lost 3 bases and the J gene lost 9 bases, with 18 bases spanning the gap. Germline lookup yields CDR1 LNHDA and CDR2 SQIVND (reference sequence). This CDR3 is built from 15 residues. CDR3 nucleotide sequence: TGTGCCAGTAGTATTGGCCGGGGGTGCGGAGGTGAGCAGTTCTTC. Its translation is CASSIGRGCGGEQFF.

About this clonotype: Germline is not matched at one junction end, which may reflect a read error. The V call is TRBV28, the J call TRBJ2-3; D is possibly TRBD1 or TRBD2 (6 bases each). Per the germline V gene, CDR1 is MDHEN and CDR2 is SYDVKM. The CDR3 runs 13 residues. CDR3 residues: CAGGGRSPDRQYF. DNA for the CDR3: TGTGCCGGAGGGGGGAGAAGCCCAGATAGGCAGTATTTT.

The sample holds many counts of this clonotype. The J gene is TRBJ2-2, the V gene TRBV20-1; D not resolved. The germline gives CDR1 DFQATT, CDR2 SNEGSKA (reference sequence). V lost 7 bases and J lost 1, with 7 bases in between. The CDR3 loop spans 12 amino acids. CDR3 DNA sequence: TGCAGTGGGCGCTGGAACACCGGGGAGCTGTTTTTT. Protein: CSGRWNTGELFF.

This clonotype was observed many times. The CDR3 protein is CASSRSRDLNTDTQYF. The DNA of the CDR3 is TGTGCCAGCAGTCGGTCCCGGGACTTAAACACAGATACGCAGTATTTT. This chain links TRBV2 with TRBJ2-3, with TRBD2 as a possible D gene (6 bases). The V end was cut by 5 bases, the J end by 2 bases, with 17 bases between. CDR1 and CDR2 (germline): SNHLY, FYNNEI. This CDR3 has 16 residues.

This clonotype is a singleton in its sample. This chain joins TRBV28 and TRBJ1-5, with 9 bases aligning to TRBD1. The CDR3 totals 14 residues. V lost 6 bases to trimming and J lost 7 bases; unmatched junction nucleotides: 7. In germline, CDR1 is MDHEN, CDR2 SYDVKM. The CDR3 region has the DNA TGTGCCAGCAGCTGGACAGGGGTCGGGCAGCCCCAGCATTTT. It codes for CASSWTGVGQPQHF.

This clonotype was picked up a small number of times. This chain connects TRBV30 to TRBJ1-4; D might be TRBD1 (5 bases). The V gene lost 0 bases and the J gene lost 7 bases, with 12 bases spanning the gap. The V gene's germline CDR1 is GTSNPN and CDR2 SVGIG (reference sequence). This CDR3 spans 14 amino acids. The CDR3 DNA sequence: TGTGCCTGGAGTGTTGAGGGGAGGTCTGAAAAACTGTTTTTT. This encodes CAWSVEGRSEKLFF.

This clonotype has a count of ten or more. V and J are TRBV19 and TRBJ1-1; 8 bases fit TRBD1. V gave up 5 bases and J gave up 1 base; unmatched junction bases: 12. The CDR3 loop spans 17 amino acids. CDR1 LNHDA and CDR2 SQIVND come from the germline V gene (reference sequence). The CDR3 nucleotides are TGTGCCAGTAGTCCCCGTTGGCAGGGGGCAGGGAACACTGAAGCTTTCTTT. It codes for CASSPRWQGAGNTEAFF.

This clonotype was recorded at least ten times. J is TRBJ2-1 and V is TRBV6-2 or TRBV6-3; 7 positions agree with TRBD2. The CDR3 sequence is 16 residues long. With 5 bases clipped from V and 6 bases from J, the junction kept 13 bases outside the gene matches. Germline-derived CDR1 and CDR2 are MNHEY and SVGEGT. The CDR3 reads CASSPRTSAPRNEQFF. CDR3 coding DNA: TGTGCCAGCAGTCCTAGAACTAGCGCCCCACGCAATGAGCAGTTCTTC.

As to this clonotype: The junction does not match germline at one end; this may be a read error. The V and J genes are TRBV2 and TRBJ2-5; possibly TRBD1 for D (6 bases). The CDR3 covers 15 residues. Germline loops: CDR1 SNHLY, CDR2 FYNNEI. Here the CDR3 DNA reads TGCGCCGGCAGAATACAGGGTCCATACCAAGAGACCCAGTACTTC. Translated, it gives CAGRIQGPYQETQYF.

Turning to this clonotype: At one end, the junction sequence differs from germline, possibly due to a read error. The V call is TRBV7-6, the J call TRBJ2-3; 7 positions agree with TRBD1. The CDR3 extends over 14 amino acids. Germline values: CDR1 SGHVS, CDR2 FNYEAQ. Here the CDR3 reads CASSLRAGTDTRYF. In DNA, the CDR3 is TGTGCCAGCAGCCTAAGAGCAGGGACAGATACGCGGTATTTT.

The chain has TRBV3-1 and TRBJ2-3; D possibly matches TRBD1 or TRBD2 (7 bases each). Germline V gene sequence: CDR1 LGHDT, CDR2 YNNKEL (reference sequence). V lost 4 bases and J lost 4, with 21 bases in between. CDR3 size: 17 residues. The CDR3 protein is CASSLRGLADNADTQYF. CDR3 coding DNA: TGTGCCAGCAGCCTGAGGGGGCTAGCGGACAACGCAGATACGCAGTATTTT.